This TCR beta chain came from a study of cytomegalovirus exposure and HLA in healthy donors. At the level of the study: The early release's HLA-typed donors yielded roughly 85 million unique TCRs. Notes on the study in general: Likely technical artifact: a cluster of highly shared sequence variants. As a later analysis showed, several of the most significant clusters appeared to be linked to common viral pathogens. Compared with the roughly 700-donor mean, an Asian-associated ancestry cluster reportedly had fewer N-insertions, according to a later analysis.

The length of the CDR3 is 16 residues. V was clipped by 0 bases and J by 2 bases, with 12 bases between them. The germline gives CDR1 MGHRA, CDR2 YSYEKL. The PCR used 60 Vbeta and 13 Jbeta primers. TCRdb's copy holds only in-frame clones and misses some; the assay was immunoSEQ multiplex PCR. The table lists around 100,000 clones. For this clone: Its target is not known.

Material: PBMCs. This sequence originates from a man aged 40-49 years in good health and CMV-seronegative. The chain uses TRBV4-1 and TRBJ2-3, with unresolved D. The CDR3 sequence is CASSQERAGDTDTQYF. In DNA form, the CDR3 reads TGCGCCAGCAGCCAAGAGCGCGCCGGTGACACAGATACGCAGTATTTT.